This T cell receptor beta chain originates from a study of regulatory T cells in long-lasting Graves disease. Trimming removed 0 bases from V and 8 bases from J; junction bases left unmatched: 2. Germline CDR1 GTSNPN, CDR2 SVGIG (reference sequence). The CDR3 extends over 12 amino acids. This clonotype came up a few times. Time point: persistent/refractory GD, antithyroid drugs over 5 years with positive TRAb. PBMC RNA served as the TCR library source. Both iRepertoire HTBI primers and Arm-PCR of CDR3 regions were used to build the TCR beta libraries. Each CDR3 protein is one row after TCRdb ran MiXCR on the multiplex PCR reads. The profile shows under 500,000 distinct CDR3 sequences, more than 20% of them singletons.

The receptor's source is a female donor with Graves disease. V is TRBV30 and J is TRBJ1-2; 8 bases map to TRBD1. This specimen consisted of peripheral blood mononuclear cells (PBMCs), obtained when the disease was refractory, from a patient treated with antithyroid drugs. The DNA for the CDR3 is TGTGCCTGGAGTGTACAGGGGGAGGGCTACACCTTC. Translated: CAWSVQGEGYTF.